The next 8 T cell receptor beta chains were all read from a single sample in a study of control samples from healthy donors and cancer patients (TCRdb year 2020). Library generation was performed with the immunoSEQ multiplex PCR assay. This immuneACCESS table, as held by TCRdb, lists in-frame sequences with V and J called but not all clones. Of the missing ones, under half trace to an unresolved V gene in checked studies; the others have no known cause. The sample includes about 94,000 clones, with about nine tenths observed a single time. The ten largest clones capture roughly 3.4% of the sample. Sequenced sample: blood. These receptors all stem from a woman between 18 and 29 years old in good health.

J is TRBJ1-5 and V is TRBV5-4; D gene uncertain. This CDR3 contains 17 residues. V lost 0 bases, J lost 5 bases, and 18 bases lay in between. Looked up from germline, CDR1 is SGHNT and CDR2 is YYREEE (reference sequence). For the CDR3, the DNA is TGTGCCAGCAGCTTGGCCCGGGCCCCTCAAGCGGATCAGCCCCAGCATTTT. Its protein is CASSLARAPQADQPQHF.

The CDR3 reads CASSHDRGARYTEAFF. DNA for the CDR3: TGTGCCAGCAGCCATGACCGGGGGGCGCGGTACACTGAAGCTTTCTTT. The chain employs TRBV3-1 (or the pseudogene TRBV3-2) and TRBJ1-1; perhaps TRBD1 as D (6 bases). The CDR3 totals 16 residues. V shed 3 bases and J shed 3 bases, with 17 bases lying between them. Germline CDR1 and CDR2: LGHDT and YNNKEL (reference sequence).

The genes are TRBV2 and TRBJ1-4; D call uncertain. This CDR3 has 13 residues. Per germline, CDR1 SNHLY and CDR2 FYNNEI. V was trimmed by 7 bases and J by 0 bases, leaving 6 bases between them. For the CDR3, the DNA is TGTGCCAGCACAGTCTCAACTAATGAAAAACTGTTTTTT. Its protein product is CASTVSTNEKLFF.

The gene calls are TRBV25-1 and TRBJ1-5, with D unclear. Trimming took off 4 bases at V and 4 bases at J, with 14 bases between the two ends. Looked up from germline, CDR1 is MGHDK and CDR2 is SYGVNS. CDR3 length: 15 amino acids. The DNA for the CDR3 is TGTGCCAGCAGTGGCTTCGCCGCGGATAATCAGCCCCAGCATTTT. Residues: CASSGFAADNQPQHF.

CDR3 bases: TGTGCCAGCAGCCCTGAACAGGGTAGTACTGAAGCTTTCTTT. It codes for CASSPEQGSTEAFF. V and J are TRBV11-3 and TRBJ1-1; tentatively, D is TRBD1 (6 bases). The CDR3 covers 14 residues. Per the germline V gene, CDR1 is SGHNT and CDR2 is YENEEA. Trimming took 5 bases from V and 5 from J, leaving 15 bases between them. Together with reference TRBV11-3 and TRBJ1-1, the CDR3 gives the full variable domain: EAGVVQSPRYKIIEKKQPVAFWCNPISGHNTLYWYLQNLGQGPELLIRYENEEAVDDSQLPKDRFSAERLKGVDSTLKIQPAELGDSAVYLCASSPEQGSTEAFFGQGTRLTVV.

The chain recombines TRBV28 with TRBJ2-7; D remains unclear. CDR1 is MDHEN, CDR2 SYDVKM, per germline. Trimming shortened V by 6 bases and J by 5 bases, and 11 bases separated the two germline ends. This CDR3 comprises 12 residues. The CDR3 bases are TGTGCCAGCAGCGGTAGTGTCGACGAGCAGTACTTC. It codes for CASSGSVDEQYF.

The J gene is TRBJ2-7, the V gene TRBV7-2; D is possibly TRBD2 (7 bases). The CDR3 runs 15 residues. Germline-derived CDR1 and CDR2 are SGHTA and FQGNSA. V was pared by 1 base and J by 3 bases, with 13 bases between. The CDR3 DNA reads TGTGCCAGCAGCTTAGGTGGGGGGGGCGGCTACGAGCAGTACTTC. Its protein is CASSLGGGGGYEQYF. Supplemented by reference TRBV7-2 and TRBJ2-7, the full variable domain reads GAGVSQSPSNKVTEKGKDVELRCDPISGHTALYWYRQSLGQGLEFLIYFQGNSAPDKSGLPSDRFSAERTGGSVSTLTIQRTQQEDSAVYLCASSLGGGGGYEQYFGPGTRLTVT.

V gene TRBV18 combines with J gene TRBJ1-6; 8 nucleotides align to TRBD1. CDR3 length: 17 residues. J lost 1 base, V lost 3 bases, and 5 bases had no gene match. CDR1 is KGHSH and CDR2 is LQKENI in the germline V gene. The CDR3 nucleotides are TGTGCCAGCTCACCGATCGACAGGGGATCCTATAATTCACCCCTCCACTTT. Protein product: CASSPIDRGSYNSPLHF.